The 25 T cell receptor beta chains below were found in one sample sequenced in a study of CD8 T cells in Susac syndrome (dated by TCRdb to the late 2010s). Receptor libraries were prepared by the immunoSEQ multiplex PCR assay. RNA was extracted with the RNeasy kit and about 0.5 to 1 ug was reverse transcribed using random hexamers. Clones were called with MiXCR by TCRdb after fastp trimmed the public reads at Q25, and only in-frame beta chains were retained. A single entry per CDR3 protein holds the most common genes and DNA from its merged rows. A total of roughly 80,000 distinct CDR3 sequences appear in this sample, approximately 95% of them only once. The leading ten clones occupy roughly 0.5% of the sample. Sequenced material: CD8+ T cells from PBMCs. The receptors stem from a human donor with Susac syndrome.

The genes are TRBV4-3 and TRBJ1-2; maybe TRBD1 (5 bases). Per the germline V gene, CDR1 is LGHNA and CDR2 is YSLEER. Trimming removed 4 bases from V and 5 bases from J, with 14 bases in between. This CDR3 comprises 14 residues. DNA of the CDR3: TGCGCCAGCAGCCCGTCAACAGGATTATATGGCTACACCTTC. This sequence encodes CASSPSTGLYGYTF.

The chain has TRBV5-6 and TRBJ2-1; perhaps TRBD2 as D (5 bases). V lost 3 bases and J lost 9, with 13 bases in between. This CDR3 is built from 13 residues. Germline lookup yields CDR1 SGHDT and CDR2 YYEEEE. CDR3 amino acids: CASSYPSGSEQFF. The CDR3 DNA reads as TGTGCCAGCAGCTACCCGTCTGGGAGTGAGCAGTTCTTC. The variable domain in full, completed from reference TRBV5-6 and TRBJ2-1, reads DAGVTQSPTHLIKTRGQQVTLRCSPKSGHDTVSWYQQALGQGPQFIFQYYEEEERQRGNFPDRFSGHQFPNYSSELNVNALLLGDSALYLCASSYPSGSEQFFGPGTRLTVL.

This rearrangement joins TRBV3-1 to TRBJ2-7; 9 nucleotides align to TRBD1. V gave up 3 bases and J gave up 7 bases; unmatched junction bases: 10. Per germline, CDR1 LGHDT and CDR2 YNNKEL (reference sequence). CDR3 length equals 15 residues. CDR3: CASSHLGGQGEEQYF. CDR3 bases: TGTGCCAGCAGCCACTTGGGGGGACAGGGAGAAGAGCAGTACTTC.

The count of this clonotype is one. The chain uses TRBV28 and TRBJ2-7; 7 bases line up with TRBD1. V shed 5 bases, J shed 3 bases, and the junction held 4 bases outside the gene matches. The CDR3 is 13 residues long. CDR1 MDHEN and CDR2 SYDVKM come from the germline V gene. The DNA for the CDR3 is TGTGCCAGCAGTAAGACAGGGATCTACGAGCAGTACTTC. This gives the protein CASSKTGIYEQYF. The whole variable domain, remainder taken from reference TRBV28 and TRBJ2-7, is DVKVTQSSRYLVKRTGEKVFLECVQDMDHENMFWYRQDPGLGLRLIYFSYDVKMKEKGDIPEGYSVSREKKERFSLILESASTNQTSMYLCASSKTGIYEQYFGPGTRLTVT.

The CDR3 region is CASSVASGGYEQFF. The CDR3 DNA follows: TGTGCCAGCAGCGTAGCCTCGGGGGGGTATGAGCAGTTCTTC. The chain is built from TRBV9 and TRBJ2-1, with TRBD2 matching 8 bases. Trimming cost V 0 bases and J 8 bases; bases outside gene matches: 4. Looked up from germline, CDR1 is SGDLS and CDR2 is YYNGEE. This CDR3 is built from 14 residues.

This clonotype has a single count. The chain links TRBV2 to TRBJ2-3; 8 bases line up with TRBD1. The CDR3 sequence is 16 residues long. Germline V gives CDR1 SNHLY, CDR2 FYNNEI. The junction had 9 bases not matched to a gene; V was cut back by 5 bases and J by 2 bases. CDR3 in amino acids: CASSRTWGQDTDTQYF. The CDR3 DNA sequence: TGTGCCAGCAGTCGGACTTGGGGACAGGACACAGATACGCAGTATTTT.

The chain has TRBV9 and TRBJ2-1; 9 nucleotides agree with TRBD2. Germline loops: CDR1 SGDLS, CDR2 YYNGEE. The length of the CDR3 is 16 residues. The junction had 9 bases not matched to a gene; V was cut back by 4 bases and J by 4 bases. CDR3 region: CASSLSGTSYYNEQFF. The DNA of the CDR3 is TGTGCCAGCAGCTTATCCGGGACTAGCTATTACAATGAGCAGTTCTTC.

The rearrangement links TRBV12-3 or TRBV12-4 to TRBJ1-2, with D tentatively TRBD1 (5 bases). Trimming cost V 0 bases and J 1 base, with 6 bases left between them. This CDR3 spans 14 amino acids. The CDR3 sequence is CASSLAGRNYGYTF. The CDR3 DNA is TGTGCCAGCAGTTTAGCGGGGCGTAACTATGGCTACACCTTC.

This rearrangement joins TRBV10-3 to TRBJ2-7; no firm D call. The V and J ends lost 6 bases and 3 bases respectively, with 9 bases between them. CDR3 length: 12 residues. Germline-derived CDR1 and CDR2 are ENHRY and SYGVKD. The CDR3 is CAIRTADYEQYF. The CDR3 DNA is TGTGCCATCAGGACGGCAGACTACGAGCAGTACTTC.

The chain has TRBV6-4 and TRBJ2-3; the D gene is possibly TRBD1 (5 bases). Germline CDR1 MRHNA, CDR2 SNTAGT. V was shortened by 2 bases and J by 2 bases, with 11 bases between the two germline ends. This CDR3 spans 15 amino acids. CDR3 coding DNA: TGTGCCAGCAGTGACGGCGCAGGGTCCACAGATACGCAGTATTTT. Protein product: CASSDGAGSTDTQYF.

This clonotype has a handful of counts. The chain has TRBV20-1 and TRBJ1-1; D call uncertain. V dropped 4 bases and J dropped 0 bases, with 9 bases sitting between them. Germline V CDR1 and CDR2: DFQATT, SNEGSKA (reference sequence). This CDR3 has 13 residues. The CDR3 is CSAKFTLNTEAFF. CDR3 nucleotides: TGCAGTGCTAAATTTACCCTGAACACTGAAGCTTTCTTT.

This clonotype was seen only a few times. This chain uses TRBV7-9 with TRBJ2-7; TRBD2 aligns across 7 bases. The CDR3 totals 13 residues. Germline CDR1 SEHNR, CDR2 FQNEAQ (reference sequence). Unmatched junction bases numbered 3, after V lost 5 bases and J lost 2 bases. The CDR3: CASSAGLAYEQYF. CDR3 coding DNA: TGTGCCAGCAGCGCCGGACTAGCCTACGAGCAGTACTTC.

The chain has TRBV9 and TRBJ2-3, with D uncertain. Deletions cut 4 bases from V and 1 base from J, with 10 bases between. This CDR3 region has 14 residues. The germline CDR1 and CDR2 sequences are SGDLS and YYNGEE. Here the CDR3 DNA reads TGTGCCAGCAGCCCCTCCTGGGGCACAGATACGCAGTATTTT. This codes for CASSPSWGTDTQYF.

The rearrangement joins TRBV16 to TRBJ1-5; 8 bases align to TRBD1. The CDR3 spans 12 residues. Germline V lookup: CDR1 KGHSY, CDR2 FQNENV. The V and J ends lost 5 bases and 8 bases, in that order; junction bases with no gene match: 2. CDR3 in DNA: TGTGCCAGCAGCACGACAGGGGAGCCCCAGCATTTT. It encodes CASSTTGEPQHF.

CDR3 bases: TGCGCCAGCAGGCCCGGACAGGGGGCTTCTCACGAGCAGTACTTC. Its translation: CASRPGQGASHEQYF. V is TRBV4-1 and J is TRBJ2-7; 11 nucleotides line up with TRBD1. With 6 bases clipped from V and 5 bases from J, the junction kept 9 bases outside the gene matches. Germline values: CDR1 MGHRA, CDR2 YSYEKL. This CDR3 is 15 amino acids long.

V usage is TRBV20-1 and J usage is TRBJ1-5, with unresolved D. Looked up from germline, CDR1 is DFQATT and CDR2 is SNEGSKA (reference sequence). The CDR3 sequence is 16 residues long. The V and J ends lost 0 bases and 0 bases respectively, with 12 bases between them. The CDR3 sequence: CSARDLFGNSNQPQHF. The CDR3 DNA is TGCAGTGCTAGAGATTTATTCGGTAATAGCAATCAGCCCCAGCATTTT.

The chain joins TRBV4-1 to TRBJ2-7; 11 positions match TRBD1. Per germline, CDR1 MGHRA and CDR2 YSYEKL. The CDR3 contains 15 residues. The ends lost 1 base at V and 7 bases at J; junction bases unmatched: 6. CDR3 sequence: CASSQVGTGGSEQYF. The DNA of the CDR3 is TGCGCCAGCAGCCAAGTAGGGACAGGGGGAAGTGAGCAGTACTTC.

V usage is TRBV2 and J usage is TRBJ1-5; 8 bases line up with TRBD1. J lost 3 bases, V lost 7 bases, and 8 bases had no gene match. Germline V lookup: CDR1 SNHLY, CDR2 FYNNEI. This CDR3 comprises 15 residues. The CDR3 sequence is CASTLLDRVNQPQHF. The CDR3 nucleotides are TGTGCCAGCACCCTACTGGACAGGGTCAATCAGCCCCAGCATTTT.

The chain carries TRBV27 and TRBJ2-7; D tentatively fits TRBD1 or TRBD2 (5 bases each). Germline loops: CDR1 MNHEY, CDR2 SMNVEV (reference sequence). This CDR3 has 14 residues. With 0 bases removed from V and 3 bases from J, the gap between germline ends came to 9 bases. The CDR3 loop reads CASSLSGRIYEQYF. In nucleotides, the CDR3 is TGTGCCAGCAGTTTATCGGGACGGATCTACGAGCAGTACTTC.

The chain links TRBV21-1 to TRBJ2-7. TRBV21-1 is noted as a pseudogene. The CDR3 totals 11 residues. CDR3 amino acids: CASIRVYEQYF. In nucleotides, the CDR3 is TGTGCCAGCATCAGGGTCTACGAGCAGTACTTC.

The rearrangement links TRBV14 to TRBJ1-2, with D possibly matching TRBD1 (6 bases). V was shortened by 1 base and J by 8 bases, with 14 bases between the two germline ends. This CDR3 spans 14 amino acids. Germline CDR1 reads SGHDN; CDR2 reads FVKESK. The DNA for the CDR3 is TGTGCCAGCAGCCAAGTTAACAGGGTGGAGGGCTACACCTTC. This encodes CASSQVNRVEGYTF.

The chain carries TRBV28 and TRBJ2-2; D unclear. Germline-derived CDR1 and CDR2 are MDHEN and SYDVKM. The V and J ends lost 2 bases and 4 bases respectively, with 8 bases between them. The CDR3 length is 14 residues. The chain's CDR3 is CASSLVQLTGELFF. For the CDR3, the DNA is TGTGCCAGCAGTTTAGTCCAGCTCACCGGGGAGCTGTTTTTT.

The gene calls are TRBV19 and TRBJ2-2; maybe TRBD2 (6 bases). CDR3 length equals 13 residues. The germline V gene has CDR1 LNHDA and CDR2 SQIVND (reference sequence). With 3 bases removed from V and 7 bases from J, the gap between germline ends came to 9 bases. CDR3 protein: CASSIGGGGELFF. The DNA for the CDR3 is TGTGCCAGTAGTATTGGGGGAGGCGGGGAGCTGTTTTTT. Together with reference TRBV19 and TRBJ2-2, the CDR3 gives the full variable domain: DGGITQSPKYLFRKEGQNVTLSCEQNLNHDAMYWYRQDPGQGLRLIYYSQIVNDFQKGDIAEGYSVSREKKESFPLTVTSAQKNPTAFYLCASSIGGGGELFFGEGSRLTVL.

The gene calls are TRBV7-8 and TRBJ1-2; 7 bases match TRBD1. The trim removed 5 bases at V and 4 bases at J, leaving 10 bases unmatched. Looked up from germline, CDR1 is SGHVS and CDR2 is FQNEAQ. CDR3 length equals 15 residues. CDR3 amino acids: CASSPGRGRVYGYTF. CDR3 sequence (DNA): TGTGCCAGCAGCCCCGGAAGGGGGCGCGTCTATGGCTACACCTTC.

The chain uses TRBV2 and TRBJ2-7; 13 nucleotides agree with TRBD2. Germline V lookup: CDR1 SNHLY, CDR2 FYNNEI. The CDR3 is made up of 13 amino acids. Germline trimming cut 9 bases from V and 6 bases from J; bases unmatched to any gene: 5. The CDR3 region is CARGLAGSREQYF. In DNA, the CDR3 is TGTGCCAGGGGACTAGCGGGGTCTCGCGAGCAGTACTTC. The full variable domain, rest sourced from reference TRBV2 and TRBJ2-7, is EPEVTQTPSHQVTQMGQEVILRCVPISNHLYFYWYRQILGQKVEFLVSFYNNEISEKSEIFDDQFSVERPDGSNFTLKIRSTKLEDSAMYFCARGLAGSREQYFGPGTRLTVT.